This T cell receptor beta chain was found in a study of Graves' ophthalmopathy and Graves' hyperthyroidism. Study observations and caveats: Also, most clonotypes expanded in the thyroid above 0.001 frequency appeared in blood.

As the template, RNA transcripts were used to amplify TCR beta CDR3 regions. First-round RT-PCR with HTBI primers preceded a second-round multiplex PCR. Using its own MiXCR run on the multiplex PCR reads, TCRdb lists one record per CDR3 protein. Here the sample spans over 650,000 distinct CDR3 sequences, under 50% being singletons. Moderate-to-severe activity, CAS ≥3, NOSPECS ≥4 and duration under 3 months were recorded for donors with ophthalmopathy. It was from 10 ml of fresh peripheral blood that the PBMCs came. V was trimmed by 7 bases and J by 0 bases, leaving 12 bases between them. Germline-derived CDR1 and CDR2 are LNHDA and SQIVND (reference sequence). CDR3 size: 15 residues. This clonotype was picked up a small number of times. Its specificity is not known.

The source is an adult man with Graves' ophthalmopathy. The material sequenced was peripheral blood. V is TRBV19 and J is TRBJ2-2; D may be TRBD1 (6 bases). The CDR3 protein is CASTAGTTNTGELFF. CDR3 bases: TGTGCCAGTACCGCCGGGACAACGAACACCGGGGAGCTGTTTTTT.